This T cell receptor beta chain was identified in a study of blood T cell repertoires in COVID-19. The repertoire was sequenced with immunoSEQ multiplex PCR; TCRdb's copy has only in-frame clones and lacks some. Of 200,000 to 300,000 clones detected, about 88% appear once; the ten largest clones hold around 5.1%. Seattle patients were enrolled during active infection and followed longitudinally. There are 15 residues in the CDR3. V was pared by 5 bases and J by 0 bases, with 11 bases between. CDR1 SNHLY and CDR2 FYNNEI come from the germline V gene. The chain joins TRBV2 to TRBJ1-5, with D perhaps TRBD1 (6 bases). The receptor's source is a woman between 55 and 75 years old with COVID-19, enrolled during active disease. Material: peripheral blood. The CDR3 DNA follows: TGTGCCAGCAGTAGACAGGTGTTTAGCAATCAGCCCCAGCATTTT. Protein sequence: CASSRQVFSNQPQHF.